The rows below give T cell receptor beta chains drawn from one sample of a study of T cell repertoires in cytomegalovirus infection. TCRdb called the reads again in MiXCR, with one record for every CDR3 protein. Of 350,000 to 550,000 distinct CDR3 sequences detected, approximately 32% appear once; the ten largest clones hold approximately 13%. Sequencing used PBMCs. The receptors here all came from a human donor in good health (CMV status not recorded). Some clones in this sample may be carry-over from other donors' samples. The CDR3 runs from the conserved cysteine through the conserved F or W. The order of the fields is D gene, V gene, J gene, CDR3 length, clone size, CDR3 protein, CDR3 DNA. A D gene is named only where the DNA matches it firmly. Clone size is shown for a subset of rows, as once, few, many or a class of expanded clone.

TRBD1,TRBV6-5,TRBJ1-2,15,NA,CASSYLRTGIIGYTF,TGTGCCAGCAGTTACTTACGGACAGGAATTATTGGCTACACCTTC
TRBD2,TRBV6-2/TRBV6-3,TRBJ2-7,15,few,CASSSLAGGDLHRYF,TGTGCCAGCAGTTCGCTTGCCGGGGGGGACCTTCATCGGTACTTC
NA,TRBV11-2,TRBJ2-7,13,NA,CASSLTGGHEQYF,TGTGCCAGCAGCTTGACCGGGGGCCACGAGCAGTACTTC
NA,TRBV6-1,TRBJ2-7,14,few,CASSEAHRYYEQYF,TGTGCCAGCAGTGAAGCGCACAGATACTACGAGCAGTACTTC
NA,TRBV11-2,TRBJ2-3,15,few,CASSLLTGVLDTQYF,TGTGCCAGCAGCTTACTAACGGGGGTGTTAGATACGCAGTATTTT
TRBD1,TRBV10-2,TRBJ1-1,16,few,CASSPRDSRGNTEAFF,TGCGCCAGCAGCCCAAGGGACAGCCGAGGGAACACTGAAGCTTTCTTT
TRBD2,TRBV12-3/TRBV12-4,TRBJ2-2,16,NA,CASSFGLAGFTGELFF,TGTGCCAGCAGTTTCGGGCTAGCGGGCTTCACCGGGGAGCTGTTTTTT
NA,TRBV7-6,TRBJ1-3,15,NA,CARGLGPQGSNTIYF,TGTGCCAGAGGCTTAGGACCTCAGGGAAGCAACACCATATATTTT
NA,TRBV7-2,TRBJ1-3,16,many,CASSLRGRGPRNTIYF,TGTGCCAGCAGCTTAAGAGGTCGGGGACCCCGAAACACCATATATTTT
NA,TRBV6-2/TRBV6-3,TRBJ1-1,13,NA,CASTAGGRTEAFF,TGTGCCAGCACGGCGGGGGGCAGAACTGAAGCTTTCTTT
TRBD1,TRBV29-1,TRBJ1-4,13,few,CSVEESLKDRGCF,TGCAGCGTTGAAGAGAGCCTTAAGGACAGGGGCTGCTTT
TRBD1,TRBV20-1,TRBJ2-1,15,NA,CSASLVRGFHNEQFF,TGCAGTGCCAGTTTGGTCAGGGGGTTTCACAATGAGCAGTTCTTC